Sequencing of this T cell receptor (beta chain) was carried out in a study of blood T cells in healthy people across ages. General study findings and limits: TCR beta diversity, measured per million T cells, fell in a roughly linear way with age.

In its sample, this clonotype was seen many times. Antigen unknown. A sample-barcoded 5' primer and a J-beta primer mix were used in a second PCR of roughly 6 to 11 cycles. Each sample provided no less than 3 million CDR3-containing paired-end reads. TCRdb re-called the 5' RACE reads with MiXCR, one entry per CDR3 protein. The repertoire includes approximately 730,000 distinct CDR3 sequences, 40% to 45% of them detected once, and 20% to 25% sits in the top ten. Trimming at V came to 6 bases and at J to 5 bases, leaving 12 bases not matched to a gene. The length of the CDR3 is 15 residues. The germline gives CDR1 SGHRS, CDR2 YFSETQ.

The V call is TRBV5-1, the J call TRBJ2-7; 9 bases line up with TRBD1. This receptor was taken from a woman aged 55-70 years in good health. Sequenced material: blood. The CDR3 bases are TGCGCCAGCAACAGTGGACAGGGGCCTTGGGACGAGCAGTACTTC. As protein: CASNSGQGPWDEQYF. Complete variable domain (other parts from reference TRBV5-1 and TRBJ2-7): KAGVTQTPRYLIKTRGQQVTLSCSPISGHRSVSWYQQTPGQGLQFLFEYFSETQRNKGNFPGRFSGRQFSNSRSEMNVSTLELGDSALYLCASNSGQGPWDEQYFGPGTRLTVT.